Detailed here is one T cell receptor beta chain. Its antigen is still unknown. V gave up 5 bases and J gave up 7 bases; unmatched junction bases: 8. Germline V gene sequence: CDR1 LNHDA, CDR2 SQIVND (reference sequence). CDR3 size: 15 residues. Healthy bone marrow donors made up the cohort. This PCR relied on a set of 60 Vbeta primers and 13 Jbeta primers. The table came from immunoSEQ multiplex PCR; TCRdb's copy has only in-frame clones and leaves some out. The sample yields under 200,000 clones, over 60% seen once. The data stem from a study of cytomegalovirus exposure and HLA in healthy donors. Study-level points and caveats: Immune exposure was documented only through CMV serostatus. As a later analysis showed, a missense DCLRE1C variant was linked to trimming of TCR beta V- and J-genes. The study listed roughly 150 cytomegalovirus-associated TCR beta chains.

The chain joins TRBV19 to TRBJ1-5, with TRBD1 matching over 10 bases. The clonotype was recovered from a woman in her 30s in good health and CMV-seronegative. The sample taken for sequencing was PBMCs. The CDR3 DNA follows: TGTGCCAGTAGTCTCCGGGACAGGGGTAGACAGCCCCAGCATTTT. Translated, it gives CASSLRDRGRQPQHF.